This T cell receptor beta chain appears in the sequencing data of a study of blood T cell repertoires in COVID-19. Study at large: Sites in the United States, Italy and Spain provided acute and convalescent COVID-19 samples. PBMCs, B-cell-depleted T cells, or T cells provided the cDNA or gDNA that made up the material.

In the study's own analysis: Researchers report that nucleated cell counts were estimated from reference gene primer amplification. Libraries were prepared by immunoSEQ multiplex PCR; TCRdb keeps only in-frame clonotypes and omits some of them. V and J calls and clone size follow that table, whereas D and trimming were derived from the DNA. The sample lists about 70,000 clones, 80% seen once, with around a sixth in the top ten. From germline, CDR1 is SGHRS and CDR2 YFSETQ. The CDR3 totals 14 residues. Trimming took 4 bases from V and 3 from J, leaving 14 bases between them. The sequence derives from a man aged 70-80 years who had recovered from COVID-19. The specimen was peripheral blood. This chain connects TRBV5-1 to TRBJ2-7; weak D call: TRBD2 (7 bases). CDR3 nucleotide sequence: TGCGCCAGCAGCCCAGGAGGGGGGGGCTACGAGCAGTACTTC. It is translated as CASSPGGGGYEQYF.